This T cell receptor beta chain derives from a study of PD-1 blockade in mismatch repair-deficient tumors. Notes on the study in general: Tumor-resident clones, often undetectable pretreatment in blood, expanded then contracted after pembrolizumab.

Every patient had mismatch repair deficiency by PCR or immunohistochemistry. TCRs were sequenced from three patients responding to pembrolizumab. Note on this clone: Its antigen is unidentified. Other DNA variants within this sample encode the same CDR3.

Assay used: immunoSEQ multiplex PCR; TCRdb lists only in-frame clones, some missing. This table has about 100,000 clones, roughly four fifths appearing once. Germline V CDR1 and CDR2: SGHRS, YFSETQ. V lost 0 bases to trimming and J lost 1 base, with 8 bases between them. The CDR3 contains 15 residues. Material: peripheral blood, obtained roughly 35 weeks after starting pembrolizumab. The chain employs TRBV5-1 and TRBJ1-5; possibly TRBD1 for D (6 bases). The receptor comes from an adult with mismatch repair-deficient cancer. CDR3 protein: CASSLEGGSNQPQHF. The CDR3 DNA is TGCGCCAGCAGCTTGGAAGGGGGGAGCAATCAGCCCCAGCATTTT.